This T cell receptor (beta chain) was documented in a study of shared clonotypes between healthy human individuals. The assay was immunoSEQ multiplex PCR, and TCRdb's table has in-frame clones only and misses some. The repertoire holds 470,000 or so clones, with over 70% as singletons. V gave up 3 bases and J gave up 0 bases, with 13 bases separating them. Germline CDR1 and CDR2: MDHEN and SYDVKM. The CDR3 sequence is 16 residues long. With regard to this clone: Other nucleotide sequences in the sample specify the same CDR3.

V gene TRBV28 combines with J gene TRBJ2-3; possibly TRBD1 or TRBD2 for D (5 bases each). The receptor's source is a woman aged 40 to 50 in good health. Some clones in this sample may be carry-over from other donors' samples. Sequences were obtained from PBMCs. Here the CDR3 DNA reads TGTGCCAGCAGTTTGATGGGGACCACCAGCACAGATACGCAGTATTTT. Residues: CASSLMGTTSTDTQYF.